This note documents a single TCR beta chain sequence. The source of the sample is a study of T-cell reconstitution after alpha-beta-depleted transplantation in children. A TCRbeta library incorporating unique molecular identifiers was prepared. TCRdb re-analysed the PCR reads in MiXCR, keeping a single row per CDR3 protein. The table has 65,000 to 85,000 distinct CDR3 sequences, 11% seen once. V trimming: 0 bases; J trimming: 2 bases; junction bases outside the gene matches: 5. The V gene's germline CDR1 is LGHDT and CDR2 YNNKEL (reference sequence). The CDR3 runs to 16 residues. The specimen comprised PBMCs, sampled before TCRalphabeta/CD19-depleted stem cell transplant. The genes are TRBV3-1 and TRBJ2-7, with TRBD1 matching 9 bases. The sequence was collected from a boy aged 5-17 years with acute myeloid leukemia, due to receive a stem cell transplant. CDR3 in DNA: TGTGCCAGCAGCCAAGAGGGGAGGGACAGGGCCTACGAGCAGTACTTC. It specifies CASSQEGRDRAYEQYF.